Each of the 27 T cell receptor beta chains below was sequenced from the same sample in a study of blood T cell repertoires in COVID-19. Measured with immunoSEQ multiplex PCR; TCRdb has only the in-frame clones, and not every one. The table has about 87,000 clones, roughly 80% seen once. The sequencing input was peripheral blood. The receptor source for this set is a woman older than 75 with active or convalescent COVID-19.

This clone is a singleton in its sample. The J gene is TRBJ1-1, the V gene TRBV5-6; D gene uncertain. CDR3 length: 15 residues. Germline V CDR1 and CDR2: SGHDT, YYEEEE. V shed 1 base and J shed 6 bases, with 16 bases lying between them. The CDR3 here is CASSLITGGLAEAFF. DNA for the CDR3: TGTGCCAGCAGCTTGATAACTGGAGGGTTGGCTGAAGCTTTCTTT. The whole variable domain, filled in from reference TRBV5-6 and TRBJ1-1, reads DAGVTQSPTHLIKTRGQQVTLRCSPKSGHDTVSWYQQALGQGPQFIFQYYEEEERQRGNFPDRFSGHQFPNYSSELNVNALLLGDSALYLCASSLITGGLAEAFFGQGTRLTVV.

This chain connects TRBV30 to TRBJ2-2; D gene uncertain. Trimming pared 5 bases from V and 5 bases from J, leaving 12 bases between. This CDR3 spans 13 amino acids. Germline loops: CDR1 GTSNPN, CDR2 SVGIG (reference sequence). The DNA of the CDR3 is TGTGCCTGGGGCAAAACTTCGACCGGGGAGCTGTTTTTT. It codes for CAWGKTSTGELFF.

The chain couples TRBV27 to TRBJ1-6; D gene unclear. The CDR3 spans 13 residues. The V end lost 7 bases, the J end lost 7 bases, and 11 bases lay between the germline ends. Germline loops: CDR1 MNHEY, CDR2 SMNVEV (reference sequence). CDR3 in amino acids: CASKPDWNSPLHF. The CDR3, as DNA: TGTGCCAGCAAGCCAGACTGGAATTCACCCCTCCACTTT.

The chain combines TRBV7-8 with TRBJ2-3; 7 bases agree with TRBD1. Trimming cost V 0 bases and J 2 bases; bases outside gene matches: 5. The CDR3 spans 16 residues. From germline, CDR1 is SGHVS and CDR2 FQNEAQ. The DNA for the CDR3 is TGTGCCAGCAGCTTAGCGGGACAGATGGTCACAGATACGCAGTATTTT. This gives the protein CASSLAGQMVTDTQYF.

The rearrangement joins TRBV19 to TRBJ2-1; 8 positions agree with TRBD2. Germline-derived CDR1 and CDR2 are LNHDA and SQIVND (reference sequence). Trimming cost V 5 bases and J 1 base; bases outside gene matches: 4. The CDR3 covers 15 residues. The CDR3 here is CASSEAGGSYNEQFF. CDR3 DNA sequence: TGTGCCAGTAGTGAGGCGGGAGGTTCCTACAATGAGCAGTTCTTC.

The V and J genes are TRBV10-3 and TRBJ1-6; D may be TRBD1 (6 bases). The ends were cut back, 3 bases at V and 7 bases at J, with 16 bases in the middle. Germline V CDR1 and CDR2: ENHRY, SYGVKD. CDR3 size: 16 residues. The CDR3 DNA reads TGTGCCATCAGTGATTTCAGGGGCCAAGGGAATTCACCCCTCCACTTT. It encodes CAISDFRGQGNSPLHF.

The chain has TRBV28 and TRBJ2-4, with D possibly TRBD1 on 6 matching bases. In germline, CDR1 is MDHEN, CDR2 SYDVKM. The CDR3 runs to 15 residues. Trimming took off 4 bases at V and 5 bases at J, with 15 bases between the two ends. Here the CDR3 DNA reads TGTGCCAGCAGTTACTTCACAGGGACCGAAAACATTCAGTACTTC. Translated: CASSYFTGTENIQYF.

The rearrangement uses TRBV28 and TRBJ1-4; D perhaps matches TRBD1 (5 bases). CDR1 is MDHEN and CDR2 is SYDVKM in the germline V gene. There are 15 residues in the CDR3. V was clipped by 5 bases and J by 8 bases, with 18 bases between them. The CDR3 DNA reads as TGTGCCAGCAGTGCGGCAGGGAGAGGAGGGGAAAAACTGTTTTTT. It yields the protein CASSAAGRGGEKLFF.

This sequence joins TRBV7-2 and TRBJ1-4, with D tentatively TRBD1 (6 bases). The CDR3 is made up of 16 amino acids. Looked up from germline, CDR1 is SGHTA and CDR2 is FQGNSA. V was clipped by 1 base and J by 8 bases, with 17 bases between them. CDR3 sequence: CASSLGAPGVGEKLFF. The CDR3 DNA follows: TGTGCCAGCAGCTTAGGGGCCCCAGGGGTAGGGGAAAAACTGTTTTTT.

This clone has only one observation. The V call is TRBV2, the J call TRBJ1-1, with D possibly TRBD1 on 5 matching bases. Germline-derived CDR1 and CDR2 are SNHLY and FYNNEI. Trimming stripped 10 bases from V and 10 bases from J, with 19 bases between. This CDR3 has 12 amino acids. In nucleotides, the CDR3 is TGTGCCACCGACCAGGGATTCGGGCGAGCTTTCTTT. This codes for CATDQGFGRAFF.

V is TRBV11-2 and J is TRBJ2-1, with D possibly being TRBD1 (6 bases). V lost 2 bases to trimming and J lost 7 bases, with 6 bases between them. The CDR3 is 12 amino acids. CDR1 and CDR2 (germline): SGHAT, FQNNGV. The CDR3 spells CASSLQGNEQFF. CDR3 nucleotides: TGTGCCAGCAGCTTACAGGGGAATGAGCAGTTCTTC.

The chain joins TRBV12-3 or TRBV12-4 to TRBJ1-2; D possibly corresponds to TRBD1 (5 bases). V was cut by 6 bases and J by 6 bases, with 11 bases left in between. The CDR3 is made up of 12 amino acids. The CDR3 spells CASSQGNHGYTF. DNA of the CDR3: TGTGCCAGCAGCCAGGGAAACCATGGCTACACCTTC.

The CDR3 nucleotides are TGTGCCACCAGCAGAGATACGAGCGGGCCCTTCACAGATACGCAGTATTTT. Amino acid sequence: CATSRDTSGPFTDTQYF. The gene calls are TRBV15 and TRBJ2-3, with D possibly matching TRBD2 (6 bases). V was trimmed by 0 bases and J by 2 bases, leaving 15 bases between them. This CDR3 has 17 residues. Germline CDR1 and CDR2: LNHNV and YYDKDF (reference sequence).

This clone was found once. This rearrangement joins TRBV2 to TRBJ2-2; D is uncertain. The CDR3 extends over 15 amino acids. Germline assignment: CDR1 SNHLY and CDR2 FYNNEI. The V end was cut by 2 bases, the J end by 0 bases, with 7 bases between. The CDR3 is CASSEWAPNTGELFF. The CDR3 DNA follows: TGTGCCAGCAGTGAATGGGCACCGAACACCGGGGAGCTGTTTTTT.

This clone has just one count. This chain links TRBV6-1 with TRBJ1-5, with a weak D call TRBD1 (5 bases). Germline loops: CDR1 MNHNS, CDR2 SASEGT. The CDR3 length is 16 residues. Trimming took 0 bases from V and 0 from J, leaving 9 bases between them. The CDR3 sequence is CASSEATVHSNQPQHF. DNA for the CDR3: TGTGCCAGCAGTGAAGCGACAGTCCATAGCAATCAGCCCCAGCATTTT.

This clone has a single count. The rearrangement joins TRBV4-3 to TRBJ1-3; D is possibly TRBD1 (6 bases). Trimming removed 1 base at V and 2 bases at J, with 12 bases between. Per germline, CDR1 LGHNA and CDR2 YSLEER. The CDR3 is made up of 16 amino acids. The CDR3 loop reads CASSQGLGAAGNTIYF. The DNA for the CDR3 is TGCGCCAGCAGCCAAGGGTTGGGGGCGGCTGGAAACACCATATATTTT.

V is TRBV11-2 and J is TRBJ2-7, with 10 bases matching TRBD1. Germline values: CDR1 SGHAT, CDR2 FQNNGV. The junction had 12 bases not matched to a gene; V was cut back by 5 bases and J by 2 bases. CDR3 length: 17 amino acids. The CDR3 nucleotides are TGTGCCAGCAGCCCGGGACAGGGGTTTAATATGGCCTACGAGCAGTACTTC. Translation gives CASSPGQGFNMAYEQYF.

The chain is built from TRBV4-3 and TRBJ1-3; the D is unclear. The CDR3 spans 15 residues. Per the germline V gene, CDR1 is LGHNA and CDR2 is YSLEER. The V end lost 1 base, the J end lost 2 bases, and 9 bases lay between the germline ends. The CDR3 DNA sequence: TGCGCCAGCAGCCAAGCCGTCGGGGCTGGAAACACCATATATTTT. It specifies CASSQAVGAGNTIYF.

The V call is TRBV29-1, the J call TRBJ1-2; D is possibly TRBD1 (5 bases). Germline V lookup: CDR1 SQVTM, CDR2 ANQGSEA. V lost 7 bases and J 1 base, leaving 13 bases between the germline ends. The CDR3 contains 13 residues. The CDR3, as DNA: TGCAGCGCCCTGACAGACCTTAACTATGGCTACACCTTC. Amino acids: CSALTDLNYGYTF.

For the CDR3, the DNA is TGTGCCAGCAGCTTGGGGGCAGGGGCGGAGCAGTACTTC. As protein: CASSLGAGAEQYF. The V gene is TRBV5-6, the J gene TRBJ2-7, with D possibly TRBD1 on 6 matching bases. The CDR3 contains 13 residues. Germline assignment: CDR1 SGHDT and CDR2 YYEEEE. Trimming took 0 bases from V and 7 from J, leaving 11 bases between them. The full variable domain, its missing parts supplied by reference TRBV5-6 and TRBJ2-7, is DAGVTQSPTHLIKTRGQQVTLRCSPKSGHDTVSWYQQALGQGPQFIFQYYEEEERQRGNFPDRFSGHQFPNYSSELNVNALLLGDSALYLCASSLGAGAEQYFGPGTRLTVT.

The CDR3 coding sequence is TGTGCCAGCAGCAAAAAGACCGGGACACTAGTTTTCCTAGCCAAAAACATTCAGTACTTC. This codes for CASSKKTGTLVFLAKNIQYF. The rearrangement links TRBV21-1 to TRBJ2-4; no check of the table's D call, TRBD1, against the DNA was made. TRBV21-1 is flagged as a pseudogene. The CDR3 consists of 20 residues.

The chain combines TRBV6-6 with TRBJ2-5; weak D call: TRBD2 (6 bases). V lost 2 bases and J 3 bases, leaving 13 bases between the germline ends. CDR1 is MNHNY, CDR2 SVGAGI, per germline (reference sequence). The CDR3 has 15 residues. CDR3 DNA: TGTGCCAGCAGTTACCCTCTCGGGGGAAAAGAGACCCAGTACTTC. This sequence encodes CASSYPLGGKETQYF.

This chain links TRBV4-2 with TRBJ1-3; D is possibly TRBD1 (5 bases). Between the trimmed V and J ends, which lost 7 bases and 4 bases, there was a span of 17 bases. CDR1 is LGHNA, CDR2 YNFKEQ, per germline. The CDR3 is made up of 15 amino acids. The CDR3 region is CASTPQAGGGNTIYF. CDR3 nucleotides: TGTGCCAGCACCCCTCAGGCCGGGGGAGGAAACACCATATATTTT.

This clone was observed a few times. The CDR3 loop reads CATGTLNTEAFF. CDR3 DNA: TGTGCCACGGGGACACTGAACACTGAAGCTTTCTTT. The chain carries TRBV10-3 and TRBJ1-1; the D gene is possibly TRBD1 (6 bases). Trimming cost V 10 bases and J 0 bases, with 9 bases left between them. There are 12 residues in the CDR3. Germline V gene lookup returns CDR1 ENHRY and CDR2 SYGVKD.

The J gene is TRBJ2-2, the V gene TRBV5-1, with TRBD2 identical over 8 bases. This CDR3 spans 16 amino acids. Trimming at V came to 0 bases and at J to 4 bases, leaving 5 bases not matched to a gene. Germline V gene sequence: CDR1 SGHRS, CDR2 YFSETQ. CDR3 loop: CASSLGASGSTGELFF. Here the CDR3 DNA reads TGCGCCAGCAGCTTGGGGGCCAGCGGGAGCACCGGGGAGCTGTTTTTT.

The V and J genes are TRBV28 and TRBJ2-5; possibly TRBD1 for D (6 bases). The CDR3 is 14 residues long. V was clipped by 5 bases and J by 5 bases, with 15 bases between them. CDR1 and CDR2 from the germline V gene are MDHEN and SYDVKM. This CDR3 is CASSEQGSPETQYF. The CDR3 DNA follows: TGTGCCAGCAGTGAACAGGGTTCCCCTGAGACCCAGTACTTC.

Worth noting for this clone: Other DNA sequences in this sample translate to the same CDR3. This chain uses TRBV27 with TRBJ1-1; TRBD1 agrees at 8 bases. The J segment lost 1 base and the V segment lost 7 bases, leaving 5 bases of the junction unmatched. This CDR3 has 14 residues. Germline CDR1 MNHEY, CDR2 SMNVEV (reference sequence). The CDR3 here is CASNRQGPNTEAFF. The CDR3 region has the DNA TGTGCCAGCAATAGACAGGGGCCGAACACTGAAGCTTTCTTT.